The rows below give T cell receptor beta chains drawn from one sample of a study of T cells in Graves' hyperthyroidism and ophthalmopathy. TCRdb re-called the multiplex PCR reads through MiXCR, storing one row per CDR3 protein. The data hold 700,000 to 850,000 distinct CDR3 sequences, with approximately 40% observed a single time. Input material: blood. These receptors originate from a woman between 40 and 50 years old with Graves' hyperthyroidism. The conserved cysteine and the conserved F or W are not part of the CDR3 here. Each record gives: CDR3 protein, J gene, V gene.

ASSLVWFSVGTEAF TRBJ1-1 TRBV5-8
SALRQGIPIVQETQY TRBJ2-5 TRBV20-1
ATSTGEVGELF TRBJ2-2 TRBV24-1
SASGYVNEKLF TRBJ1-4 TRBV20-1
ASSSSAFYGYT TRBJ1-2 TRBV12-3/TRBV12-4
ASSVGGYGNTIY TRBJ1-3 TRBV9
ASSQLPNIDGYT TRBJ1-2 TRBV4-1
ASSSPGGSYNSPLH TRBJ1-6 TRBV7-2
ASSQNLAGHETQY TRBJ2-5 TRBV14
ASSLGPGQGY TRBJ2-7 TRBV13
SVGQEGTEAF TRBJ1-1 TRBV29-1
ASSRDRRNTGELF TRBJ2-2 TRBV2
ASSPLGRQGWSYGQY TRBJ2-7 TRBV7-9
ASSLAGGPYGQY TRBJ2-7 TRBV13
ATSDFGQGGGYT TRBJ1-2 TRBV24-1
ASSLRTLSNSNQPQH TRBJ1-5 TRBV5-1
ASRNLGQGIYEQY TRBJ2-7 TRBV12-3/TRBV12-4
ASSQTDRGPKGYT TRBJ1-2 TRBV14
ASSLIPRVRESSEKLF TRBJ1-4 TRBV11-2
ASSPYGGNYEQY TRBJ2-7 TRBV7-9
ASSLGTGFDGYT TRBJ1-2 TRBV12-3/TRBV12-4
ASTFRLGETQY TRBJ2-5 TRBV10-3
ASSPGQIFYEQY TRBJ2-7 TRBV19
ASSSGQRMGYT TRBJ1-2 TRBV6-5
ASTPALFESPLH TRBJ1-6 TRBV19
ASSYGAYQPQH TRBJ1-5 TRBV9
ASSLVGGTFYEQY TRBJ2-7 TRBV11-2
ASSHRDRGVYEQY TRBJ2-7 TRBV7-9
ASERTGGDYGYT TRBJ1-2 TRBV19
ATSSPGVAAGSSYEQY TRBJ2-7 TRBV15
ASSVRGSEQY TRBJ2-7 TRBV2
ASSTGAGSNYEQY TRBJ2-7 TRBV6-5
ASSAHGGSTGTQY TRBJ2-5 TRBV11-2